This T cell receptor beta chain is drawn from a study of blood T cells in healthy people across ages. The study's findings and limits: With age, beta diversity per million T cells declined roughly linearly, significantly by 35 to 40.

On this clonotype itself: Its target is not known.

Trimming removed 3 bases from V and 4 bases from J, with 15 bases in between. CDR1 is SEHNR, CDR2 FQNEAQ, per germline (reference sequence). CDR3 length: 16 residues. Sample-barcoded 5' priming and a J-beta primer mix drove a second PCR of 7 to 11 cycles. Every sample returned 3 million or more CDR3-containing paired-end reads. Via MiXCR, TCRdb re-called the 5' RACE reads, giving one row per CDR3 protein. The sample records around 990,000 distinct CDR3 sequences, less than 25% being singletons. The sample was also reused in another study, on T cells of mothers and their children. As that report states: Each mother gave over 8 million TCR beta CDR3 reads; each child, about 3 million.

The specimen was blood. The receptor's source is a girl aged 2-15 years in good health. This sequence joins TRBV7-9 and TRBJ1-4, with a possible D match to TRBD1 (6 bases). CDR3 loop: CASSLTTGQGNEKLFF. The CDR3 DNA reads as TGTGCCAGCAGCTTGACCACAGGGCAGGGTAATGAAAAACTGTTTTTT.